This TCR beta chain was captured by sequencing in a study of identical twins. The CDR3 covers 15 residues. V shed 8 bases and J shed 5 bases, with 21 bases lying between them. TCRdb itself ran the 5' RACE reads through MiXCR, one entry per CDR3 protein. The sample yields around 960,000 distinct CDR3 sequences, 9% to 15% seen once. The sample was also reused in another study, on yellow fever vaccine responses in identical twins.

The receptor was isolated from a woman aged 18-29 years in good health. The rearrangement joins TRBV12-3 or TRBV12-4 to TRBJ2-5, with a possible D match to TRBD2 (7 bases). The sample was PBMCs. The CDR3 protein is CASFLEGGGLETQYF. For the CDR3, the DNA is TGTGCCAGCTTCTTAGAAGGGGGGGGGCTGGAGACCCAGTACTTC.